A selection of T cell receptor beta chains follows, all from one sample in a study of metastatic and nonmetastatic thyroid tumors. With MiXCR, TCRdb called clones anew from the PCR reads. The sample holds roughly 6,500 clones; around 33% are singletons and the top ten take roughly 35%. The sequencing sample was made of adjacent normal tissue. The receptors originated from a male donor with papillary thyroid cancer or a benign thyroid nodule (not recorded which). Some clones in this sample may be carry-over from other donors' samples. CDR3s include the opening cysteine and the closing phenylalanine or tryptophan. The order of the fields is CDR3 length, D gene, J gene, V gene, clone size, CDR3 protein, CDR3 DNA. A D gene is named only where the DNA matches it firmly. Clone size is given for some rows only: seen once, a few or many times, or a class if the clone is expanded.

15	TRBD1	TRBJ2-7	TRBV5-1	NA	CASSLGQGATYEQYF	TGCGCCAGCAGCTTAGGACAGGGGGCAACCTACGAGCAGTACTTC
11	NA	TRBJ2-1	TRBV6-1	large	CASSNGNEQFF	TGTGCCAGCAGTAATGGCAATGAGCAGTTCTTC
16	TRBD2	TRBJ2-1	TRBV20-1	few	CSARTGTSGTYNEQFF	TGCAGTGCTAGGACCGGGACTAGCGGGACCTACAATGAGCAGTTCTTC
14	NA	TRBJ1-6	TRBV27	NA	CASSFYRDNSPLHF	TGTGCCAGCAGTTTCTACAGGGATAATTCACCCCTCCACTTT
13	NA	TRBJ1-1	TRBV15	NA	CATSRRGGTEAFF	TGTGCCACCAGCAGAAGGGGGGGGACTGAAGCTTTCTTT
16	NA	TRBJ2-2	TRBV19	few	CASSIVGQWNTGELFF	TGTGCCAGTAGTATAGTGGGTCAGTGGAACACCGGGGAGCTGTTTTTT
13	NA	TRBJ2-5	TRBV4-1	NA	CASSPLKQETQYF	TGCGCCAGCAGCCCCCTGAAGCAAGAGACCCAGTACTTC
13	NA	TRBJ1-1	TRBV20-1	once	CSASFGLEAEAFF	TGCAGTGCTAGTTTTGGCCTGGAGGCAGAAGCTTTCTTT
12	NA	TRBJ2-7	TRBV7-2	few	CASSLLGGEQYF	TGTGCCAGCAGCTTACTAGGAGGCGAGCAGTACTTC
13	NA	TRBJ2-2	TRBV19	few	CASTPDRAGELFF	TGTGCCAGTACCCCGGACCGGGCCGGGGAGCTGTTTTTT
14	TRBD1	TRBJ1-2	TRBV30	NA	CAWSAPTGDYGYTF	TGTGCCTGGAGTGCCCCGACAGGGGACTATGGCTACACCTTC
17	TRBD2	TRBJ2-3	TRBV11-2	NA	CASSLMGTSGGTGAQYF	TGTGCCAGCAGCTTAATGGGGACTAGCGGTGGGACGGGGGCGCAGTATTTT
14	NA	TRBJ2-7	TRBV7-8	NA	CASSLAIQGREQYF	TGTGCCAGCAGCTTAGCGATACAGGGTCGGGAGCAGTACTTC
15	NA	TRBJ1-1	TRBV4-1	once	CASSQGEWGYTEAFF	TGCGCCAGCAGCCAAGGTGAATGGGGATACACTGAAGCTTTCTTT
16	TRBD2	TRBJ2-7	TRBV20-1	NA	CSAIPTWTSGTYEQYF	TGCAGTGCTATCCCGACCTGGACTAGCGGTACCTACGAGCAGTACTTC
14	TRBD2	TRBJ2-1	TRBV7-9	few	CASSLGLAGYEQFF	TGTGCCAGCAGCTTAGGACTAGCGGGATATGAGCAGTTCTTC
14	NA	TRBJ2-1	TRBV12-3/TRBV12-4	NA	CASSPRPGNNEQFF	TGTGCCAGCAGTCCCCGGCCGGGTAACAATGAGCAGTTCTTC
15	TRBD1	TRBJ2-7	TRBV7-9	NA	CASSSGTGGSYEQYF	TGTGCCAGCAGCAGCGGGACAGGGGGAAGCTACGAGCAGTACTTC
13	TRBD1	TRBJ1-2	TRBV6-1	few	CASRGTVDYGYTF	TGTGCCAGCAGGGGGACAGTCGACTATGGCTACACCTTC
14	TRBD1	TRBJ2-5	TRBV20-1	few	CSANPGQHQETQYF	TGCAGTGCCAACCCGGGACAGCACCAAGAGACCCAGTACTTC
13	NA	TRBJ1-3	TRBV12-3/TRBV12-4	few	CASSPLRGNTIYF	TGTGCCAGCAGTCCATTACGTGGAAACACCATATATTTT
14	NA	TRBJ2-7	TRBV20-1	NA	CSARMDGIRYEQYF	TGCAGTGCTAGAATGGATGGCATACGTTACGAGCAGTACTTC
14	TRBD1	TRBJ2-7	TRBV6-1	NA	CASMGQGNSYEQYF	TGTGCCAGCATGGGACAGGGAAACTCCTACGAGCAGTACTTC
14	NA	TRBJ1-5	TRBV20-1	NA	CSASLDGGTGTQHF	TGCAGTGCTAGTCTGGACGGAGGCACGGGGACCCAGCATTTT
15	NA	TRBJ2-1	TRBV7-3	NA	CASSLAGSSYNEQFF	TGTGCCAGCAGCTTAGCAGGTAGCTCCTACAATGAGCAGTTCTTC
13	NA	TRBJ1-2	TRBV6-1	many	CASVGVDKYGYTF	TGTGCCAGCGTAGGGGTCGACAAGTATGGCTACACCTTC
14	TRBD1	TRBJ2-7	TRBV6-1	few	CASTLGQGVYEQYF	TGTGCCAGCACTCTTGGACAGGGTGTCTACGAGCAGTACTTC
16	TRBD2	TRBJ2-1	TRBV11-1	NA	CASSLPSGGAGNEQFF	TGTGCCAGCAGCTTACCCAGCGGGGGGGCTGGCAATGAGCAGTTCTTC
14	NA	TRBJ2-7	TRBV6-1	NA	CASSKGGRTYEQYF	TGTGCCAGCAGTAAAGGAGGACGTACCTACGAGCAGTACTTC
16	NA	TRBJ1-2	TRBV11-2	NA	CASSPRGGDWSYGYTF	TGTGCCAGCAGCCCACGAGGAGGGGATTGGAGCTATGGCTACACCTTC
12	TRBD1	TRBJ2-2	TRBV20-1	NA	CSAKTGDGELFF	TGCAGTGCAAAGACAGGGGATGGGGAGCTGTTTTTT
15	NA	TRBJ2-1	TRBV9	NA	CASALGAGSYNEQFF	TGTGCCAGCGCTCTGGGGGCGGGGTCCTACAATGAGCAGTTCTTC
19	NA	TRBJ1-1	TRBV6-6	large	CASSYSKVLRGKLNTEAFF	TGTGCCAGCAGTTACTCGAAAGTCCTCCGGGGGAAACTGAACACTGAAGCTTTCTTT
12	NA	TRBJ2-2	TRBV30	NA	CAENSAAGELFF	TGTGCCGAGAATTCAGCGGCCGGGGAGCTGTTTTTT
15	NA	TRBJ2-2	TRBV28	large	CASRLDTLETGELFF	TGTGCCAGCCGCCTGGATACCCTAGAGACCGGGGAGCTGTTTTTT
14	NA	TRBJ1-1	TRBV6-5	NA	CASSHFGENTEAFF	TGTGCCAGCAGTCACTTTGGGGAGAACACTGAAGCTTTCTTT